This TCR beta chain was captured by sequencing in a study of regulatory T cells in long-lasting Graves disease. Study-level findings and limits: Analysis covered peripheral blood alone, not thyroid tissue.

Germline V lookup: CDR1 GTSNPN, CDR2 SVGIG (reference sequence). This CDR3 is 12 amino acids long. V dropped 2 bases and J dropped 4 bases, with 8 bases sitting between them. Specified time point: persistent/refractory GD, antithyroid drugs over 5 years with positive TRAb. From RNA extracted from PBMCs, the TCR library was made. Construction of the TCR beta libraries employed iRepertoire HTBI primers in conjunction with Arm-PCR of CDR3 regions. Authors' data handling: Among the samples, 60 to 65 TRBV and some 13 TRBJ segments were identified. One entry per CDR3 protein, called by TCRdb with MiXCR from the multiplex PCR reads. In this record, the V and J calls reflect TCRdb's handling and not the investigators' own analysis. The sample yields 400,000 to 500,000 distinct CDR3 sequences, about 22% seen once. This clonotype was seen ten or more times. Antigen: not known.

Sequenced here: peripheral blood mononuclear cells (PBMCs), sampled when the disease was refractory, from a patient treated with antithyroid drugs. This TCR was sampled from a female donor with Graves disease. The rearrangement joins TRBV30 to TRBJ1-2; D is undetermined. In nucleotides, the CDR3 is TGTGCCTGGAGTACCGGTGGCTATGGCTACACCTTC. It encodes CAWSTGGYGYTF.